The present entry profiles one T cell receptor (beta chain) with its context. Its target is not known. This sample is drawn from a study of T cell responses to AZD1222 COVID-19 vaccine. Study outcomes and limitations: Dominant CD4 TCR responses targeted spike regions 160-218 and 743-854. The reported proportion of spike-specific TCRs targeting unmutated variant regions was nearly half.

The CDR3 consists of 14 residues. In germline, CDR1 is SGHDT, CDR2 YYEEEE. Trimming cost V 4 bases and J 2 bases, with 12 bases left between them. Produced via immunoSEQ multiplex PCR; TCRdb's table is partial and in-frame only. The table has about 120,000 clones, 80% to 95% seen once. The gene calls are TRBV5-6 and TRBJ2-5, with D possibly being TRBD1 (5 bases). The sequenced sample was peripheral blood, obtained 28 days after the second dose of the MenACWY control vaccine. This TCR came from an adult who received the MenACWY meningococcal vaccine as a control. The CDR3 sequence is CASSQQGTQETQYF. The CDR3 bases are TGTGCCAGCAGCCAGCAGGGTACACAAGAGACCCAGTACTTC.